Shown below are 20 T cell receptor beta chains from a single sample sequenced in a study of spatial heterogeneity in lung cancer. As to time point: sample taken at primary tumor resection. Whole RNA came from tumor, nontumor lung or frozen PBMC and was sequenced without being sorted. In TCRdb, the 5' RACE reads were re-called with MiXCR into one record per CDR3 protein. The repertoire consists of approximately 2,200 distinct CDR3 sequences, with 12% occurring once and the leading ten covering 23%. Sequencing used normal lung tissue next to the tumor, obtained at surgery. Receptors were obtained from a male donor with early-stage non-small cell lung cancer.

This clonotype is medium-sized by share. Being off target in a library aimed at alpha chains, this beta chain has a size of little meaning. The chain links TRBV6-2 or TRBV6-3 to TRBJ1-5; the D is unclear. Per the germline V gene, CDR1 is MNHEY and CDR2 is SVGEGT. This CDR3 is built from 12 residues. The V gene lost 6 bases and the J gene lost 5 bases, with 8 bases spanning the gap. CDR3 coding DNA: TGTGCCAGCAGCCACCAGGATCAGCCCCAGCATTTT. Its translation: CASSHQDQPQHF.

This clonotype is termed medium-sized. For a library built for alpha chains, this beta chain is a stray read; little rests on its size. V usage is TRBV10-3 and J usage is TRBJ1-5; D uncertain. Germline assignment: CDR1 ENHRY and CDR2 SYGVKD. Trimming left V 0 bases short and J 11 bases short, with 14 bases between. This CDR3 spans 14 amino acids. The DNA for the CDR3 is TGTGCCATCAGTGAGTCGGCAGGCCACGGAGCCCAGCATTTT. As protein: CAISESAGHGAQHF.

This clonotype was observed many times. This beta chain turned up in a library designed for alpha chains; as an off-target read, its abundance says little. This chain links TRBV7-6 with TRBJ2-5; 9 bases are shared with TRBD1. Germline V lookup: CDR1 SGHVS, CDR2 FNYEAQ. The CDR3 loop spans 15 amino acids. The ends lost 5 bases at V and 5 bases at J; junction bases unmatched: 9. For the CDR3, the DNA is TGTGCCAGCAGCCGAAGGACAGGGGTCAGGGAGACCCAGTACTTC. Its protein is CASSRRTGVRETQYF. The full variable domain, rest sourced from reference TRBV7-6 and TRBJ2-5, is GAGVSQSPRYKVTKRGQDVALRCDPISGHVSLYWYRQALGQGPEFLTYFNYEAQQDKSGLPNDRFSAERPEGSISTLTIQRTEQRDSAMYRCASSRRTGVRETQYFGPGTRLLVL.

The sample holds one count of this clonotype. A library made for alpha chains picked up this beta chain off target, so its size means little. The chain carries TRBV24-1 and TRBJ2-1, with a tentative D call TRBD2 (5 bases). CDR3 length equals 13 residues. The V end lost 0 bases, the J end lost 9 bases, and 8 bases lay between the germline ends. Germline V CDR1 and CDR2: KGHDR, SFDVKD. The CDR3 region has the DNA TGTGCCACCAGTGATTTGCCGGGGAGTGAGCAGTTCTTC. This translates into CATSDLPGSEQFF.

This clonotype is labeled as medium-sized (0.01 to 0.1%). Within a library made for alpha chains, this beta chain is off target, and its count is uninformative. The chain employs TRBV7-2 and TRBJ2-1; possibly TRBD1 or TRBD2 for D (5 bases each). Per germline, CDR1 SGHTA and CDR2 FQGNSA. The CDR3 is 12 amino acids. Trimming stripped 5 bases from V and 13 bases from J, with 15 bases between. The CDR3 here is CASSRLGTNQFF. CDR3 in DNA: TGTGCCAGCAGCCGCTTAGGGACCAATCAGTTCTTC.

This clonotype is classed as medium-sized (0.01 to 0.1%). The size of this beta chain means little, since it is a stray read in a library made for alpha chains. The chain recombines TRBV5-5 with TRBJ2-7; perhaps TRBD1 as D (6 bases). CDR3 length: 14 residues. The germline CDR1 and CDR2 sequences are SGHKS and YYEKEE (reference sequence). The V end lost 1 base, the J end lost 3 bases, and 11 bases lay between the germline ends. The CDR3 DNA sequence: TGTGCCAGCAGCTTGTCTGGGGGCGTCTACGAGCAGTACTTC. Its translation: CASSLSGGVYEQYF.

This clonotype ranks as medium-sized. With the library built for alpha chains, this beta chain is off target and its frequency is not meaningful. This chain uses TRBV30 with TRBJ1-5, with D unresolved. V shed 5 bases and J shed 6 bases, with 14 bases lying between them. Germline CDR1 reads GTSNPN; CDR2 reads SVGIG (reference sequence). The CDR3 extends over 13 amino acids. CDR3: CAWDKRRGQPQHF. The CDR3 DNA is TGTGCCTGGGACAAACGTCGAGGTCAGCCCCAGCATTTT. The whole variable domain, remainder taken from reference TRBV30 and TRBJ1-5, is SQTIHQWPATLVQPVGSPLSLECTVEGTSNPNLYWYRQAAGRGLQLLFYSVGIGQISSEVPQNLSASRPQDRQFILSSKKLLLSDSGFYLCAWDKRRGQPQHFGDGTRLSIL.

For this clonotype: This may arise from a read error, as a much more abundant clone is one base away. The library was designed around alpha chains, so this beta chain is a stray read whose abundance carries little weight. This sequence joins TRBV6-6 and TRBJ2-3; 7 bases align to TRBD1. The CDR3 runs 16 residues. The germline V gene has CDR1 MNHNY and CDR2 SVGAGI (reference sequence). CDR3 sequence (DNA): TGTGCCGGCAGTTACACGACAGGGATCGGCACAGATACGCAGTATTTT. It yields the protein CAGSYTTGIGTDTQYF.

Concerning this clonotype: This beta chain is an off-target read within a library intended for alpha chains, so its frequency means little. The rearrangement links TRBV30 to TRBJ1-6, with D possibly TRBD1 on 6 matching bases. The CDR3 is 16 amino acids. The germline CDR1 and CDR2 sequences are GTSNPN and SVGIG (reference sequence). The germline V and J ends were trimmed by 0 bases and 3 bases, with 12 bases remaining between them. Here the CDR3 reads CAWSVGGASYNSPLHF. CDR3 DNA sequence: TGTGCCTGGAGTGTAGGGGGGGCGAGCTATAATTCACCCCTCCACTTT.

By share, this clonotype counts as medium-sized. Little can be read into the size of this beta chain, an off-target read in a library designed for alpha chains. The chain employs TRBV6-1 and TRBJ2-1; 8 nucleotides line up with TRBD1. CDR1 MNHNS and CDR2 SASEGT come from the germline V gene. The CDR3 is made up of 12 amino acids. The CDR3 nucleotides are TGTACCCACTCATCCACAGGGGGTGAGCAGTTCTTC. Its protein product is CTHSSTGGEQFF.

By share, this clonotype counts as medium-sized. This beta chain lies outside the target of a library built for alpha chains; its clone size means little. The genes are TRBV12-3 or TRBV12-4 and TRBJ2-1; 14 nucleotides align to TRBD2. V was pared by 6 bases and J by 6 bases, with 7 bases of the junction left unmatched. There are 16 residues in the CDR3. Here the CDR3 reads CASSPVGLAGVNEQFF. In DNA, the CDR3 is TGTGCCAGCAGCCCCGTGGGACTAGCGGGAGTCAATGAGCAGTTCTTC.

This clonotype is classed as medium-sized. This beta chain is a stray read from a library made for alpha chains; its abundance is not meaningful. The chain combines TRBV15 with TRBJ2-7; the match to TRBD2 covers 7 bases. Germline trimming cut 0 bases from V and 3 bases from J; bases unmatched to any gene: 5. Germline loops: CDR1 LNHNV, CDR2 YYDKDF (reference sequence). CDR3 length: 15 residues. The chain's CDR3 is CATSRDGASGYEQYF. The CDR3 coding sequence is TGTGCCACCAGCAGAGATGGGGCTAGCGGCTACGAGCAGTACTTC.

This clonotype was observed at least ten times. The library was designed around alpha chains, so this beta chain is a stray read whose abundance carries little weight. This chain links TRBV12-3 or TRBV12-4 with TRBJ2-1, with 11 bases identical to TRBD2. The CDR3 runs to 15 residues. The junction had 5 bases not matched to a gene; V was cut back by 3 bases and J by 7 bases. The CDR3 sequence: CASSFRTSGSNEQFF. The CDR3 DNA reads TGTGCCAGCAGTTTTCGGACTAGCGGGTCTAATGAGCAGTTCTTC.

This clonotype was picked up many times. Being off target in a library aimed at alpha chains, this beta chain has a size of little meaning. This chain connects TRBV5-1 to TRBJ2-7; D is undetermined. The V gene's germline CDR1 is SGHRS and CDR2 YFSETQ. V shed 5 bases and J shed 2 bases, with 5 bases lying between them. The CDR3 runs 11 residues. CDR3 DNA sequence: TGCGCCAGCAGGGAAACCTACGAGCAGTACTTC. Amino acid sequence: CASRETYEQYF.

Sample share makes this clonotype medium-sized. Since the library was made to target alpha chains, this beta chain is a stray read and its abundance is not meaningful. The chain links TRBV7-3 to TRBJ2-1; D is possibly TRBD1 or TRBD2 (5 bases each). The ends were cut back, 2 bases at V and 6 bases at J, with 14 bases in the middle. The CDR3 is 15 residues long. CDR1 is SGHTA, CDR2 FQGTGA, per germline. The CDR3 region is CASSLGVGASNEQFF. In nucleotides, the CDR3 is TGTGCCAGCAGCTTAGGGGTCGGGGCCAGCAATGAGCAGTTCTTC. The whole variable domain, remainder taken from reference TRBV7-3 and TRBJ2-1, is GAGVSQTPSNKVTEKGKYVELRCDPISGHTALYWYRQSLGQGPEFLIYFQGTGAADDSGLPNDRFFAVRPEGSVSTLKIQRTERGDSAVYLCASSLGVGASNEQFFGPGTRLTVL.

This clonotype is medium-sized by share. This beta chain is an unintended read in a library built for alpha chains; its size means little. The gene calls are TRBV2 and TRBJ2-3; 8 bases fit TRBD1. Germline lookup yields CDR1 SNHLY and CDR2 FYNNEI. The V segment lost 6 bases and the J segment 4 bases; nucleotides outside the gene matches: 6. The CDR3 is made up of 14 amino acids. CDR3 in amino acids: CASSARTGPDTQYF. As DNA, the CDR3 is TGTGCCAGCAGCGCCCGGACAGGGCCAGATACGCAGTATTTT.

This clonotype was seen many times. With the library built for alpha chains, this beta chain is off target and its frequency is not meaningful. V and J are TRBV7-6 and TRBJ2-2; weak D call: TRBD1 (6 bases). The V and J ends lost 5 bases and 5 bases respectively, with 18 bases between them. Germline CDR1 reads SGHVS; CDR2 reads FNYEAQ. This CDR3 comprises 16 residues. The CDR3 loop reads CASSPTTGWGTGELFF. The CDR3 bases are TGTGCCAGCAGCCCTACCACAGGGTGGGGAACCGGGGAGCTGTTTTTT.

This clonotype is categorized as medium-sized (0.01 to 0.1%). Since the library was made to target alpha chains, this beta chain is a stray read and its abundance is not meaningful. The V call is TRBV13, the J call TRBJ2-7; 7 bases match TRBD1. The length of the CDR3 is 16 residues. The V gene's germline CDR1 is PRHDT and CDR2 FYEKMQ (reference sequence). Unmatched junction bases numbered 13, after V lost 4 bases and J lost 4 bases. In DNA form, the CDR3 reads TGTGCCAGCAGCTACAATACCGGGACAGACGTTTACGAGCAGTACTTC. This encodes CASSYNTGTDVYEQYF.

Points on this clonotype: For a library built for alpha chains, this beta chain is a stray read; little rests on its size. This chain links TRBV24-1 with TRBJ2-5; TRBD2 aligns across 9 bases. There are 16 residues in the CDR3. V shed 4 bases, J shed 5 bases, and the junction held 10 bases outside the gene matches. Germline V gives CDR1 KGHDR, CDR2 SFDVKD. CDR3 region: CATSEAGTSRGETQYF. Here the CDR3 DNA reads TGTGCCACCAGTGAAGCGGGGACTAGCCGGGGCGAGACCCAGTACTTC.

This clonotype was counted at least ten times. Being off target in a library aimed at alpha chains, this beta chain has a size of little meaning. V usage is TRBV9 and J usage is TRBJ2-6; D ambiguous. This CDR3 is built from 16 residues. Germline-derived CDR1 and CDR2 are SGDLS and YYNGEE. Trimming shortened V by 0 bases and J by 2 bases, and 9 bases separated the two germline ends. The CDR3 loop reads CASSVEAVPGANVLTF. DNA of the CDR3: TGTGCCAGCAGCGTAGAGGCCGTCCCTGGGGCCAACGTCCTGACTTTC.